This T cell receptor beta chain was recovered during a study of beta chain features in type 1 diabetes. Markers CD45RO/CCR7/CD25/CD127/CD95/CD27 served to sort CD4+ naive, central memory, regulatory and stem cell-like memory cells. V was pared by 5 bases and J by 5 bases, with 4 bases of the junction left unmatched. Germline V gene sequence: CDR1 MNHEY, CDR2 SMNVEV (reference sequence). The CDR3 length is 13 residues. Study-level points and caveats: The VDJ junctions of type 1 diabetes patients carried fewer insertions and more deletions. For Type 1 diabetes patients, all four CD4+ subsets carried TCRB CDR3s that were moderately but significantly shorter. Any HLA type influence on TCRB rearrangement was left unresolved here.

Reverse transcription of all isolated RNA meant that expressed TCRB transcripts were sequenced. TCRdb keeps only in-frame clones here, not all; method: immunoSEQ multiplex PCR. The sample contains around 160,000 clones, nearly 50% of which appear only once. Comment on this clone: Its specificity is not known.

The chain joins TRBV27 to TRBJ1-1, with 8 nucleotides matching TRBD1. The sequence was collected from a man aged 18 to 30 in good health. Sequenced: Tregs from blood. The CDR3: CASSLNRGTEAFF. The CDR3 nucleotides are TGTGCCAGCAGTCTAAACAGGGGGACTGAAGCTTTCTTT.